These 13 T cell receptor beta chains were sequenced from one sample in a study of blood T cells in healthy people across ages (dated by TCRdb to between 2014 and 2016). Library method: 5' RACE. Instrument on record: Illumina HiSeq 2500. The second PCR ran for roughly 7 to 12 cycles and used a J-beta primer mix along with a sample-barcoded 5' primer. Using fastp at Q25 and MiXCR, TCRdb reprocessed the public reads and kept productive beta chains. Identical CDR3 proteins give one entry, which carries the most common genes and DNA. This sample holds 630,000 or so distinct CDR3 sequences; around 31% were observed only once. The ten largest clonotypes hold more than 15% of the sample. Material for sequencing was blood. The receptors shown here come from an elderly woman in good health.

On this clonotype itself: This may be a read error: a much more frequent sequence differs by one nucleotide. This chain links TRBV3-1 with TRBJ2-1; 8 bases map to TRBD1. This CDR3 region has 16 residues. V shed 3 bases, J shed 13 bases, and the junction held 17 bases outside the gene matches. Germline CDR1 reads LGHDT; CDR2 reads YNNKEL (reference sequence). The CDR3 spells CASSQDTGQGGETQFF. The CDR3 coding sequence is TGTGCCAGCAGCCAGGACACTGGACAGGGTGGAGAGACCCAGTTCTTC.

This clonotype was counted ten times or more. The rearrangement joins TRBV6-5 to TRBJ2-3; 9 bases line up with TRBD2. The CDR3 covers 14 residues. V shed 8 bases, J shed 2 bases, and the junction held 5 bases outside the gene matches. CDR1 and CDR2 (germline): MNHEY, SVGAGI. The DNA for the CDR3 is TGTGCCAGCCCCCTAGCGGGGATCACAGATACGCAGTATTTT. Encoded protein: CASPLAGITDTQYF.

The CDR3 sequence: CASSERRSGALYF. The CDR3 DNA reads TGTGCCAGCAGTGAAAGGAGGTCGGGGGCACTGTACTTC. The J gene is TRBJ2-7, the V gene TRBV6-1, with D perhaps matching TRBD1 or TRBD2 (6 bases each). Germline CDR1 and CDR2: MNHNS and SASEGT. V dropped 2 bases and J dropped 12 bases, with 17 bases sitting between them. This CDR3 region has 13 residues.

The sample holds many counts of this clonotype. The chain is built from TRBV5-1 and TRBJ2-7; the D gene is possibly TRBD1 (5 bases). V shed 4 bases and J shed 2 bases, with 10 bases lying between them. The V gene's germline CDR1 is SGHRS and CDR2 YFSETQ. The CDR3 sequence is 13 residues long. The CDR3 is CASSPEGAYEQYF. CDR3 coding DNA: TGCGCCAGCAGCCCAGAAGGGGCCTACGAGCAGTACTTC.

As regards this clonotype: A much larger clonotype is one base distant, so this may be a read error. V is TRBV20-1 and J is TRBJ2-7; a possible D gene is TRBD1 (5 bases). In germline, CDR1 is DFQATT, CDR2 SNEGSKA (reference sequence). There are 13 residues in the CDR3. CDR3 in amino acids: CSARAGRSYGQYF. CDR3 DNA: TGCAGTGCTAGAGCAGGGCGTAGCTACGGGCAGTACTTC.

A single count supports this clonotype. The CDR3 sequence: CASSQPRQQETQYF. DNA of the CDR3: TGTGCCAGCAGCCAACCACGGCAGCAAGAGACCCAGTACTTC. V is TRBV4-2 and J is TRBJ2-5; the D is unclear. CDR3 length: 14 amino acids. The germline gives CDR1 LGHNA, CDR2 YNFKEQ. The V end lost 2 bases, the J end lost 2 bases, and 9 bases lay between the germline ends.

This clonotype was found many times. The CDR3 loop is CASSQDRIYNEQFF. The CDR3 region has the DNA TGTGCCAGCAGCCAAGATCGAATTTACAATGAGCAGTTCTTC. This chain links TRBV3-1 with TRBJ2-1, with D unresolved. This CDR3 is 14 amino acids long. The germline V and J ends were trimmed by 0 bases and 4 bases, with 7 bases remaining between them. Per the germline V gene, CDR1 is LGHDT and CDR2 is YNNKEL (reference sequence).

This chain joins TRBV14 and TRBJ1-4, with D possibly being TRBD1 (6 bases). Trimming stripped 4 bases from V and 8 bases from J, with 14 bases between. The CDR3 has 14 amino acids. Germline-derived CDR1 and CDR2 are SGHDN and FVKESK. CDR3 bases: TGTGCCAGCAGCCCGGCAGGGGTGCGGGAAAAACTGTTTTTT. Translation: CASSPAGVREKLFF.

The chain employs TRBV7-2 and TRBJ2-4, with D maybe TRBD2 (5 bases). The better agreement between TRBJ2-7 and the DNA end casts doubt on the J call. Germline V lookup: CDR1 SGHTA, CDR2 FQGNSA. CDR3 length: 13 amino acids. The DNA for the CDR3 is TGTGCCAGCATCCTCTCCGAGGGTTACGAGCAGTACTTC. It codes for CASILSEGYEQYF.

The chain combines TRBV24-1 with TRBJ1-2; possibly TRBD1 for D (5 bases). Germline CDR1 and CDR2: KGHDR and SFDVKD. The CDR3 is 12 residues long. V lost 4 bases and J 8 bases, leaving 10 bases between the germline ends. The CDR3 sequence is CATSEGRGGYTF. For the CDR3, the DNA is TGTGCCACCAGTGAGGGGAGGGGAGGCTACACCTTC.

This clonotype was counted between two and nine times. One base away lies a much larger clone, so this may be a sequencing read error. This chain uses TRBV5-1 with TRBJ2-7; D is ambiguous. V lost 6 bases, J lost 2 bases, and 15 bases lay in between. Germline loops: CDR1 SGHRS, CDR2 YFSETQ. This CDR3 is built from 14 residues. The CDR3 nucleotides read TGCGCCAGCAAGAAGTGGGTAGGGCCCTACGAGCAGTACTTC. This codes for CASKKWVGPYEQYF.

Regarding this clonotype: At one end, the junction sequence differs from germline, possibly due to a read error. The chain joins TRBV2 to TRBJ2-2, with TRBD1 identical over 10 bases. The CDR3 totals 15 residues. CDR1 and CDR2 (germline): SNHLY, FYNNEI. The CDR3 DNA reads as TGTGCCAGCAGTATCCGGGACAGGGGTCCCGGGGAGCGGTTTTTT. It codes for CASSIRDRGPGERFF.

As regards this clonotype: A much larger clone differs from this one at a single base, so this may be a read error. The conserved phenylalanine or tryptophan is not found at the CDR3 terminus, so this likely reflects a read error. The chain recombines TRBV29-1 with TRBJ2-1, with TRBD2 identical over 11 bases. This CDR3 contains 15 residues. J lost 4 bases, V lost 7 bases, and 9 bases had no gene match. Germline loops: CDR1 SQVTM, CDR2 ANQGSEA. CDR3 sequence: CSASVLAGAYNEQFC. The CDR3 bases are TGCAGCGCCTCCGTACTAGCGGGGGCATACAATGAGCAGTTCTGC.